This T cell receptor (beta chain) appears in the sequencing data of a study of HIV-infected patients and healthy controls. Study findings and constraints: Healthy controls carried many MAIT alpha-chain CDR3s, while HIV+ repertoires had few. Significantly higher mean Gini indices appeared in HIV-infected repertoires, possibly reflecting oligoclonality.

The ends were cut back, 5 bases at V and 4 bases at J, with 14 bases in the middle. There are 14 residues in the CDR3. The V gene's germline CDR1 is MNHEY and CDR2 SMNVEV (reference sequence). Reverse transcription used roughly 450 ng RNA and constant-region primers for alpha and beta. Separate chain-specific third strand synthesis with multiplexing indices produced the alpha and beta libraries. Second strand synthesis was primed from the SP2 site. TCRdb used MiXCR to reprocess the 5' RACE reads, holding one entry per CDR3 protein. The table has 6,000 or so distinct CDR3 sequences, around 25% seen once; the top ten hold under 25%. Turning to this clonotype: Its specificity is not known. This may be a read error, as it is one base from a much larger clone.

Whole blood was used without fractionation, so all unsorted peripheral T cells were included. The clonotype originates from an adult with HIV infection. Sequencing was performed on blood, taken before antiretroviral therapy. This rearrangement joins TRBV27 to TRBJ1-2; no reliable D call. CDR3 in DNA: TGTGCCAGCAGTCTCGTGTCTCTCCCCTATGGCTACACCTTC. Translating gives CASSLVSLPYGYTF.